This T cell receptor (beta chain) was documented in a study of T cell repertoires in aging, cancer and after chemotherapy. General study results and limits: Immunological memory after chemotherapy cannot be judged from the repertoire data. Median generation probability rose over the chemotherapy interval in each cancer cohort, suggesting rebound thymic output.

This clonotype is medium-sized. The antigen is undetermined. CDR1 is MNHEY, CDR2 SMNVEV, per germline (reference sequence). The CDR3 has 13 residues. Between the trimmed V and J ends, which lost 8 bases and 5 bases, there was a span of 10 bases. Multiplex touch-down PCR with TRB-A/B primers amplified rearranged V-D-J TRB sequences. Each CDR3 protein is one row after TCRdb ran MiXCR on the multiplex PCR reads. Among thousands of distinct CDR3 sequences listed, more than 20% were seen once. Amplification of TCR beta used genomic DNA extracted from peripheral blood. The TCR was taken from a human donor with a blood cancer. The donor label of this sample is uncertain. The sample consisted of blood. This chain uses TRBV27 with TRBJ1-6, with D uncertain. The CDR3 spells CASGTDHNSPLHF. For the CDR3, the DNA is TGTGCCAGCGGTACCGACCATAATTCACCCCTCCACTTT.